This TCR beta chain was recorded in a study of cytomegalovirus exposure and HLA in healthy donors. Notes on the study in general: Testing in vitro showed a few CMV-associated chains specific for CMV antigens. For most subjects, TCR beta sequences were reported to predict HLA-A and HLA-B alleles with accuracy. Follow-up analysis later connected one missense variant in DCLRE1C with trimming of TCR beta V- and J-genes.

Comments on this clone: The antigen remains unidentified.

The V segment lost 4 bases and the J segment 1 base; nucleotides outside the gene matches: 1. The CDR3 extends over 14 amino acids. CDR1 is MRHNA and CDR2 is SNTAGT in the germline V gene. Healthy donors of bone marrow made up the group. The PCR was carried out with 60 Vbeta primers and 13 Jbeta primers. Generated by immunoSEQ multiplex PCR, the TCRdb table keeps only in-frame clones and is missing some. The repertoire consists of tens of thousands of clones, with about 74% occurring once and the leading ten covering roughly 15%. The gene calls are TRBV6-4 and TRBJ2-3; TRBD2 aligns across 8 bases. Material for sequencing was PBMCs. The TCR originated in a woman aged 45-60 years in good health and CMV-seropositive. CDR3 residues: CASSVTSGTDTQYF. CDR3 DNA sequence: TGTGCCAGCAGTGTGACTAGCGGCACAGATACGCAGTATTTT.